Below are 7 T cell receptor beta chains sequenced from a single sample in a study of CD8+CD57+ T cells in acquired aplastic anemia. TCR beta VDJ and CDR3 were profiled, and genomic DNA was the template. Using its own MiXCR run on the reads, TCRdb lists one record per CDR3 protein. Among 450,000 to 600,000 distinct CDR3 sequences, around 30% were seen once, and the ten largest hold 0.8% to 0.85%. For sequencing, patients were chosen who had shown expansion of CD8+CD57+ cells by flow cytometry. Sequenced input: sorted CD4+, CD8+, or CD8+CD57+ T cells (not recorded which) from PBMCs. These receptors came from a human donor with aplastic anemia.

The chain uses TRBV25-1 and TRBJ2-1; the D is unclear. Germline CDR1 MGHDK, CDR2 SYGVNS. CDR3 length: 13 amino acids. The V end was cut by 10 bases, the J end by 4 bases, with 14 bases between. CDR3 nucleotide sequence: TGTGCCACCCAAAAAGGAGATTACAATGAGCAGTTCTTC. Its translation is CATQKGDYNEQFF.

Notes on this clonotype: At one end, the junction sequence differs from germline, possibly due to a read error. The J gene is TRBJ2-7, the V gene TRBV6-5; a weak D match, TRBD2 (6 bases). The CDR3 loop spans 16 amino acids. Germline lookup yields CDR1 MNHEY and CDR2 SVGAGI. CDR3: CASNYSAMDGGYEQYF. The CDR3 DNA sequence: TGTGCCAGCAATTACTCAGCTATGGACGGGGGCTACGAGCAGTACTTC.

This clonotype appeared many times. J is TRBJ2-7 and V is TRBV7-9, with D possibly TRBD2 on 6 matching bases. Trimming left V 4 bases short and J 7 bases short, with 11 bases between. Germline CDR1 is SEHNR and CDR2 is FQNEAQ (reference sequence). This CDR3 has 12 amino acids. The CDR3 spells CASSWTSGEQYF. The CDR3 nucleotides read TGTGCCAGCAGCTGGACCAGCGGGGAGCAGTACTTC.

This clonotype has ten or more counts. The gene calls are TRBV7-2 and TRBJ1-2; 9 bases line up with TRBD1. Germline CDR1 is SGHTA and CDR2 is FQGNSA. The CDR3 loop spans 16 amino acids. V lost 6 bases and J lost 4; bases outside the gene matches: 12. Here the CDR3 DNA reads TGTGCCAGCAGTCCTAACTCCGGGACAGGGTCCTATGGCTACACCTTC. Its translation: CASSPNSGTGSYGYTF.

This clonotype appeared once. The chain carries TRBV15 and TRBJ2-5; no firm D call. Trimming removed 0 bases at V and 5 bases at J, with 16 bases between. Germline values: CDR1 LNHNV, CDR2 YYDKDF (reference sequence). This CDR3 spans 16 amino acids. Here the CDR3 DNA reads TGTGCCACCAGCAGAGATTGGTGGACGATAACGGAGACCCAGTACTTC. It yields the protein CATSRDWWTITETQYF.

The chain is built from TRBV29-1 and TRBJ2-2; D gene ambiguous. Between the trimmed V and J ends, which lost 5 bases and 4 bases, there was a span of 2 bases. Germline CDR1 SQVTM, CDR2 ANQGSEA. The CDR3 has 10 amino acids. CDR3 in DNA: TGCAGCGTTAGCACCGGGGAGCTGTTTTTT. Amino acid sequence: CSVSTGELFF.

This clonotype was observed at least ten times. V and J are TRBV19 and TRBJ2-7; possibly TRBD1 or TRBD2 for D (5 bases each). There are 16 residues in the CDR3. Germline loops: CDR1 LNHDA, CDR2 SQIVND (reference sequence). Deletions cut 3 bases from V and 1 base from J, with 16 bases between. The CDR3 region is CASSMGPPLSSYEQYF. The DNA of the CDR3 is TGTGCCAGTAGTATGGGACCCCCTTTGAGTTCCTACGAGCAGTACTTC.